A selection of T cell receptor beta chains follows, all from one sample in a study of CD8+ T cells in alopecia areata. Assay used: immunoSEQ multiplex PCR; TCRdb lists only in-frame clones, some missing. The sample carries roughly 100,000 clones, approximately 52% recorded once. Sequencing input: CD4+ T cells sorted from blood. These receptors were obtained from a human donor in good health. Both conserved end residues are trimmed from each CDR3.

CDR3aa: SVGQGDSYNSPLH; j_gene: TRBJ1-6; v_gene: TRBV29-1
CDR3aa: ASSARTGGVSRGYT; j_gene: TRBJ1-2; v_gene: TRBV9
CDR3aa: ASSLSRRRQEAQY; j_gene: TRBJ2-5; v_gene: TRBV27
CDR3aa: ASSWRISLDTSTDTQY; j_gene: TRBJ2-3; v_gene: TRBV7-2
CDR3aa: ASSTGQGNQPQH; j_gene: TRBJ1-5; v_gene: TRBV25-1
CDR3aa: ASSSFDEQF; j_gene: TRBJ2-1; v_gene: TRBV11-2
CDR3aa: ASSGGDRGSSYEQY; j_gene: NA; v_gene: TRBV25-1
CDR3aa: SAVRGLAQETQY; j_gene: TRBJ2-5; v_gene: TRBV29-1
CDR3aa: ASSLRGATDTQY; j_gene: TRBJ2-3; v_gene: TRBV7-9
CDR3aa: ASSLGGTGTPYEQY; j_gene: TRBJ2-7; v_gene: TRBV7-9
CDR3aa: ASSIGPYEQY; j_gene: TRBJ2-7; v_gene: TRBV6-5
CDR3aa: AWTPGDYNEQF; j_gene: TRBJ2-1; v_gene: TRBV30
CDR3aa: ASSLSRALQETQY; j_gene: TRBJ2-5; v_gene: TRBV7-2
CDR3aa: ASSLLYSPLH; j_gene: TRBJ1-6; v_gene: TRBV13